This note documents a single T cell receptor (beta chain) sequence. Its target is not known. Other nucleotide sequences in the sample specify the same CDR3. These data belong to a study of T cells in women clearing cervical HPV infection. Each participant carried one incident cervical HPV16 infection only. General study findings and limits: Timing of associations relative to infection is unclear; T-cell subsets were not isolated.

Libraries were prepared by immunoSEQ multiplex PCR; TCRdb keeps only in-frame clonotypes and omits some of them. The table gives approximately 44,000 clones; the top ten clones make up about 8% of it. The sample comprised blood buffy coat. The sequence came from a woman aged 18-70 years with a cervical HPV16 infection that either progressed to CIN3+ or cleared (not recorded which).

The CDR3 loop reads CASSSNYEQYF. Partial CDR3 DNA: TGTGCCAGCAGCTCAAATTACGAG. This chain uses TRBV5-6 with TRBJ2-7; D is uncertain. The DNA ends 3 residues before the CDR3 does, and the rest of the CDR3 is filled in from the germline J gene. The germline V gene encodes CDR1 SGHDT and CDR2 YYEEEE. The CDR3 sequence is 11 residues long. V lost 3 bases and J lost 4, with 5 bases in between.